This entry describes one T cell receptor beta chain. The sample originates from a study of blood T cell repertoires in COVID-19. V lost 1 base and J lost 10; bases outside the gene matches: 5. From germline, CDR1 is MNHNS and CDR2 SASEGT. The CDR3 is 13 amino acids. Per the original methods: By means of reference gene primer amplification, nucleated cell counts were estimated. Clones were read by immunoSEQ multiplex PCR, and TCRdb kept only the in-frame ones, dropping some. D and trimming come from the DNA, and the V and J calls and clone size come from that table. The table records fewer than 250,000 clones, about 85% of them present only once.

The V and J genes are TRBV6-1 and TRBJ1-1; TRBD1 aligns across 8 bases. This clonotype originated in a man aged 40-49 years with acute or convalescent COVID-19. The sample was peripheral blood. CDR3 coding DNA: TGTGCCAGCAGTGAAGGGTACGGGACAGGAGCTTTCTTT. Protein: CASSEGYGTGAFF.